These T cell receptor beta chains were read from a single sample in a study of Graves' ophthalmopathy and Graves' hyperthyroidism. MiXCR, applied by TCRdb to the multiplex PCR reads, yields one record per CDR3 protein. The table has around 1,000,000 distinct CDR3 sequences, about 38% seen once; the top ten hold 11%. Material: peripheral blood or thyroid tissue (not recorded which). The receptors were gathered from an adult man with Graves' hyperthyroidism. The CDR3 runs from the conserved cysteine through the conserved F or W. Fields, in order: CDR3 DNA, CDR3 protein, D gene, J gene, clone size, V gene. The D gene is left open where the match is weak. A row's size may be missing; if present it is once, few, many or a size class.

cdr3_nt: TGCAGTGCTAGAGATGGAAGGTCCCCCAATGAAAAACTGTTTTTT
cdr3_aa: CSARDGRSPNEKLFF
d_call: -
j_call: TRBJ1-4
clone_size: -
v_call: TRBV20-1

cdr3_nt: TGCGCCAGCAGCTCCGGGGACACCGTCCTGACTTTC
cdr3_aa: CASSSGDTVLTF
d_call: -
j_call: TRBJ2-6
clone_size: -
v_call: TRBV5-1

cdr3_nt: TGTGCCAGTCAGAGCTCCTACGAGCAGTACTTC
cdr3_aa: CASQSSYEQYF
d_call: -
j_call: TRBJ2-7
clone_size: few
v_call: TRBV5-6

cdr3_nt: TGTGCCAGCGCCGGGCTAACTAATGAAAAACTGTTTTTT
cdr3_aa: CASAGLTNEKLFF
d_call: -
j_call: TRBJ1-4
clone_size: few
v_call: TRBV12-3/TRBV12-4

cdr3_nt: TGTGCCAGCAGCTTAGCGGCGGGCCGGACTGAAGCTTTCTTT
cdr3_aa: CASSLAAGRTEAFF
d_call: -
j_call: TRBJ1-1
clone_size: -
v_call: TRBV7-8

cdr3_nt: TGTGCCAGCAGCGCGACAGGGGTTAGTACTTATTCACCCCTCCACTTT
cdr3_aa: CASSATGVSTYSPLHF
d_call: TRBD1
j_call: TRBJ1-6
clone_size: many
v_call: TRBV5-8

cdr3_nt: TGTGCCACCAGTGAGCCTTCGACAGGGGACGAGACCCAGTACTTC
cdr3_aa: CATSEPSTGDETQYF
d_call: TRBD1
j_call: TRBJ2-5
clone_size: few
v_call: TRBV24-1

cdr3_nt: TGTGCCATCAGTGAAGGGGAGGGCTATGGCTACACCTTC
cdr3_aa: CAISEGEGYGYTF
d_call: -
j_call: TRBJ1-2
clone_size: many
v_call: TRBV10-3

cdr3_nt: TGTGCCAGCAGCTCCTCGGGGGGGGAGCTGTTTTTT
cdr3_aa: CASSSSGGELFF
d_call: -
j_call: TRBJ2-2
clone_size: few
v_call: TRBV7-2

cdr3_nt: TGCGCCAGCGAACCCTACGGTGCCTACGAGCAGTACTTC
cdr3_aa: CASEPYGAYEQYF
d_call: -
j_call: TRBJ2-7
clone_size: many
v_call: TRBV5-1

cdr3_nt: TGTGCCAGCAGTTCGGGGGCTAGGGTCTATGGCTACACCTTC
cdr3_aa: CASSSGARVYGYTF
d_call: -
j_call: TRBJ1-2
clone_size: -
v_call: TRBV10-3

cdr3_nt: TGCGCCAGCAGCCAAGAGATATCGGGACAGGGGAGGAGTGGCCACACCTTC
cdr3_aa: CASSQEISGQGRSGHTF
d_call: TRBD1
j_call: TRBJ1-2
clone_size: few
v_call: TRBV7-2

cdr3_nt: TGTGCCAGCAGCCCCGGACCGGACGACTACGAGCAGTACTTC
cdr3_aa: CASSPGPDDYEQYF
d_call: -
j_call: TRBJ2-7
clone_size: -
v_call: TRBV7-9

cdr3_nt: TGCGCCAGCAGCCAAGATCGAGCAGGGGGCGGCACTGAAGCTTTCTTT
cdr3_aa: CASSQDRAGGGTEAFF
d_call: TRBD1
j_call: TRBJ1-1
clone_size: -
v_call: TRBV4-1

cdr3_nt: TGTGCCAGCACCCAGGCGGGAGGCGAGCAGTACTTC
cdr3_aa: CASTQAGGEQYF
d_call: TRBD2
j_call: TRBJ2-7
clone_size: -
v_call: TRBV12-3/TRBV12-4

cdr3_nt: TGTGCCAGCAGTTCAAGGACAGGACAGGAAAAACTGTTTTTT
cdr3_aa: CASSSRTGQEKLFF
d_call: TRBD1
j_call: TRBJ1-4
clone_size: -
v_call: TRBV6-5

cdr3_nt: TGTGCCAGCAGGACTGGACAGGGGAGAGGTTCACCCCTCCACTTT
cdr3_aa: CASRTGQGRGSPLHF
d_call: TRBD1
j_call: TRBJ1-6
clone_size: -
v_call: TRBV2

cdr3_nt: TGTGCCAGCAGTTTAAGGATCGAGTCTGGCTACACCTTC
cdr3_aa: CASSLRIESGYTF
d_call: -
j_call: TRBJ1-2
clone_size: -
v_call: TRBV12-3/TRBV12-4

cdr3_nt: TGTGCCATCAGTTACACAGGGGACACTGAAGCTTTCTTT
cdr3_aa: CAISYTGDTEAFF
d_call: TRBD1
j_call: TRBJ1-1
clone_size: -
v_call: TRBV10-3

cdr3_nt: TGTGCCATCACCGAGGGACAGCCCGTCTCCGAGCAGTACTTC
cdr3_aa: CAITEGQPVSEQYF
d_call: TRBD1
j_call: TRBJ2-7
clone_size: -
v_call: TRBV28

cdr3_nt: TGTGCCAGTAGTATGGGACTAGCGTACGAGCAGTACTTC
cdr3_aa: CASSMGLAYEQYF
d_call: TRBD2
j_call: TRBJ2-7
clone_size: many
v_call: TRBV19

cdr3_nt: TGTGCCAGCAGCTTACCCAACAATCCGACCCAGTACTTC
cdr3_aa: CASSLPNNPTQYF
d_call: -
j_call: TRBJ2-5
clone_size: -
v_call: TRBV7-9

cdr3_nt: TGTGCCAGCAGCTTTTTTAGGGTAGCGGGACTCGGAAGGCAGTACTTC
cdr3_aa: CASSFFRVAGLGRQYF
d_call: TRBD2
j_call: TRBJ2-7
clone_size: many
v_call: TRBV7-8

cdr3_nt: TGCGCCAGCAGCTTGGGACAGGGGGCTGTCCGAGAAGAGACCCAGTACTTC
cdr3_aa: CASSLGQGAVREETQYF
d_call: TRBD1
j_call: TRBJ2-5
clone_size: -
v_call: TRBV5-1

cdr3_nt: TGTGCCAGCAGCCCGTTGGCCCAAAATCAGCCCCAGCATTTT
cdr3_aa: CASSPLAQNQPQHF
d_call: -
j_call: TRBJ1-5
clone_size: many
v_call: TRBV7-9

cdr3_nt: TGTGCCAGTAGTCTTGGGCAGGGGGCGTCGGCTTTC
cdr3_aa: CASSLGQGASAF
d_call: TRBD1
j_call: TRBJ2-6
clone_size: -
v_call: TRBV19